Below, 32 T cell receptor beta chains from the same sample are listed, as sequenced in a study of cytomegalovirus exposure and HLA in healthy donors (TCRdb year 2017). The library came from the immunoSEQ multiplex PCR assay. A mixture of 60 forward primers for TCR Vbeta segments and 13 reverse primers for TCR Jbeta segments was used in the multiplex PCR. TCRdb limited this immuneACCESS table to in-frame rearrangements with V and J called. A share of clones is missing; checked studies link under half to unresolved V genes, and the rest is unexplained. For this sample the table gives around 160,000 clones, of which approximately 80% were detected only once. The leading ten clones occupy approximately 13% of the sample. Specimen: PBMCs. These receptors all come from a man aged 40-55 years in good health and CMV-seropositive.

The gene calls are TRBV7-9 and TRBJ1-1; D uncertain. The length of the CDR3 is 14 residues. V dropped 6 bases and J dropped 6 bases, with 17 bases sitting between them. Germline CDR1 is SEHNR and CDR2 is FQNEAQ (reference sequence). CDR3 residues: CASRSWQARSEAFF. CDR3 nucleotide sequence: TGTGCCAGCAGATCGTGGCAGGCCAGGTCTGAAGCTTTCTTT.

The V gene is TRBV5-8, the J gene TRBJ2-3; 10 nucleotides line up with TRBD2. V was pared by 2 bases and J by 6 bases, with 9 bases of the junction left unmatched. The CDR3 loop spans 16 amino acids. The V gene's germline CDR1 is SGHTS and CDR2 YDEGEE. The CDR3: CASSFVRTSGKDTQYF. The CDR3 DNA sequence: TGTGCCAGCAGCTTCGTTAGAACTAGCGGGAAGGATACGCAGTATTTT.

The rearrangement links TRBV7-9 to TRBJ1-2, with 7 bases fitting TRBD1. Germline CDR1 SEHNR, CDR2 FQNEAQ (reference sequence). The CDR3 spans 13 residues. V gave up 5 bases and J gave up 2 bases; unmatched junction bases: 2. DNA of the CDR3: TGTGCCAGCAGCCAACAGGGGAACTATGGCTACACCTTC. It translates to CASSQQGNYGYTF.

The V call is TRBV5-4, the J call TRBJ2-1; D perhaps matches TRBD2 (5 bases). CDR3 length equals 15 residues. CDR1 is SGHNT, CDR2 YYREEE, per germline (reference sequence). V lost 1 base and J lost 6, with 14 bases in between. The CDR3 spells CASSLTAGKINEQFF. Written as DNA, the CDR3 is TGTGCCAGCAGCTTGACCGCGGGTAAGATCAATGAGCAGTTCTTC.

This clone appeared once. The rearrangement uses TRBV28 and TRBJ2-1; D is perhaps TRBD1 (6 bases). Germline V gene data show CDR1 as MDHEN and CDR2 as SYDVKM. The CDR3 consists of 13 residues. Trimming took off 7 bases at V and 7 bases at J, with 14 bases between the two ends. CDR3 DNA: TGTGCCAGCAACCCAACTCAGGGGAATGAGCAGTTCTTC. Amino acids: CASNPTQGNEQFF.

The chain couples TRBV4-2 to TRBJ2-1; TRBD2 matches 11 bases. The germline V gene encodes CDR1 LGHNA and CDR2 YNFKEQ. V shed 1 base, J shed 3 bases, and the junction held 8 bases outside the gene matches. This CDR3 spans 18 amino acids. For the CDR3, the DNA is TGTGCCAGCAGCCAAGTAGCGGGAGGGCCCCGCTTCTACAATGAGCAGTTCTTC. This encodes CASSQVAGGPRFYNEQFF.

The V and J genes are TRBV10-3 and TRBJ2-7; D not certain. Germline V gene data show CDR1 as ENHRY and CDR2 as SYGVKD. V lost 8 bases to trimming and J lost 1 base, with 9 bases between them. The CDR3 is 12 residues long. The CDR3 DNA reads TGTGCCATCTCAACTCAATCCTACGAGCAGTACTTC. Translating gives CAISTQSYEQYF.

The V call is TRBV5-6, the J call TRBJ2-1; no clear D gene. Per germline, CDR1 SGHDT and CDR2 YYEEEE. V was pared by 5 bases and J by 5 bases, with 14 bases between. The CDR3 runs 14 residues. CDR3: CASSPKPGDNEQFF. The CDR3, as DNA: TGTGCCAGCAGTCCAAAACCCGGAGACAATGAGCAGTTCTTC.

The chain has TRBV7-6 and TRBJ1-1; 7 bases are shared with TRBD1. V lost 5 bases and J lost 1; bases outside the gene matches: 4. The CDR3 spans 14 residues. CDR1 is SGHVS and CDR2 is FNYEAQ in the germline V gene. The CDR3 reads CASSLGTANTEAFF. The CDR3 DNA follows: TGTGCCAGCAGCCTCGGGACAGCGAACACTGAAGCTTTCTTT.

V is TRBV11-2 and J is TRBJ1-4; no clear D. CDR3 length: 14 amino acids. Germline V gives CDR1 SGHAT, CDR2 FQNNGV. V was pared by 2 bases and J by 3 bases, with 7 bases between. The CDR3: CASSLSTSNEKLFF. The CDR3 region has the DNA TGTGCCAGCAGCTTAAGCACGTCTAATGAAAAACTGTTTTTT.

A note on this clone: Other DNA sequences in the sample encode the same CDR3. The V call is TRBV28, the J call TRBJ1-4; possibly TRBD1 for D (6 bases). The V gene's germline CDR1 is MDHEN and CDR2 SYDVKM. The germline V and J ends were trimmed by 10 bases and 7 bases, with 22 bases remaining between them. The CDR3 length is 15 residues. Written as DNA, the CDR3 is TGTGCCATCGGGGGGGCGACAGGCCGGAGTGAAAAACTGTTTTTT. Its protein is CAIGGATGRSEKLFF.

This chain uses TRBV2 with TRBJ1-4; D gene uncertain. Between the trimmed V and J ends, which lost 3 bases and 8 bases, there was a span of 7 bases. The germline gives CDR1 SNHLY, CDR2 FYNNEI. This CDR3 is built from 12 residues. This chain's CDR3 is CASSDFLEKLFF. For the CDR3, the DNA is TGTGCCAGCAGTGATTTCCTGGAAAAACTGTTTTTT.

About this clone: An end of the junction does not agree with germline; a read error may underlie this. This chain's CDR3 is CASSFTAGTSSFEQYF. The CDR3, as DNA: TGTGCCAGCAGCTTCACTGCCGGGACTAGCTCCTTCGAGCAGTACTTC. V gene TRBV7-8 combines with J gene TRBJ2-7; 9 bases are shared with TRBD2. The CDR3 contains 16 residues. Germline values: CDR1 SGHVS, CDR2 FQNEAQ.

The chain carries TRBV7-3 and TRBJ2-3; TRBD2 matches 8 bases. This CDR3 is 15 amino acids long. CDR1 and CDR2 from the germline V gene are SGHTA and FQGTGA. V lost 5 bases and J lost 5; bases outside the gene matches: 9. The CDR3 loop is CASSPQGLGGDTQYF. The CDR3 DNA sequence: TGTGCCAGCAGCCCCCAGGGACTAGGGGGAGATACGCAGTATTTT.

J is TRBJ1-4 and V is TRBV7-9; D gene uncertain. There are 13 residues in the CDR3. The V gene lost 7 bases and the J gene lost 10 bases, with 16 bases spanning the gap. Germline CDR1 SEHNR, CDR2 FQNEAQ (reference sequence). The CDR3 here is CASIIQASGKLFF. Written as DNA, the CDR3 is TGTGCCAGCATCATCCAGGCCAGTGGAAAACTGTTTTTT.

The chain uses TRBV7-9 and TRBJ1-3, with 7 bases fitting TRBD1. V was clipped by 1 base and J by 8 bases; unmatched bases: 2. CDR3 length: 13 residues. CDR1 is SEHNR, CDR2 FQNEAQ, per germline (reference sequence). The CDR3 bases are TGTGCCAGCAGCTTAGGACAGGGAGACACCATATATTTT. Translation: CASSLGQGDTIYF.

V and J are TRBV5-1 and TRBJ1-2; 7 bases match TRBD1. The CDR3 length is 14 residues. The germline V gene has CDR1 SGHRS and CDR2 YFSETQ. Trimming cost V 4 bases and J 8 bases; bases outside gene matches: 11. For the CDR3, the DNA is TGCGCCAGCAGCCCTGAAACAGGGGCAGAAGGCTACACCTTC. Residues: CASSPETGAEGYTF. The full variable domain, in which reference TRBV5-1 and TRBJ1-2 provide the parts outside the CDR3, is KAGVTQTPRYLIKTRGQQVTLSCSPISGHRSVSWYQQTPGQGLQFLFEYFSETQRNKGNFPGRFSGRQFSNSRSEMNVSTLELGDSALYLCASSPETGAEGYTFGSGTRLTVV.

This chain links TRBV7-3 with TRBJ2-2, with D perhaps matching TRBD2 (5 bases). Germline loops: CDR1 SGHTA, CDR2 FQGTGA. This CDR3 is built from 14 residues. V gave up 5 bases and J gave up 6 bases, with 13 bases separating them. CDR3 sequence: CASSPTTRPGELFF. CDR3 coding DNA: TGTGCCAGCAGCCCCACCACTAGGCCCGGGGAGCTGTTTTTT.

This chain uses TRBV6-4 with TRBJ1-4; unclear D gene. Trimming removed 7 bases from V and 16 bases from J, with 13 bases in between. Per the germline V gene, CDR1 is MRHNA and CDR2 is SNTAGT. The CDR3 is 10 amino acids. Here the CDR3 reads CASTTRVPFF. CDR3 in DNA: TGTGCCAGCACTACCCGGGTACCGTTTTTT.

The chain employs TRBV2 and TRBJ1-3; TRBD1 might be the D (6 bases). Germline CDR1 and CDR2: SNHLY and FYNNEI. The CDR3 totals 14 residues. Trimming removed 8 bases at V and 4 bases at J, with 15 bases between. CDR3 region: CASRPAGTGNTIYF. CDR3 in DNA: TGTGCCAGCCGTCCGGCCGGGACAGGAAACACCATATATTTT. Using reference TRBV2 and TRBJ1-3 for the parts outside the CDR3, the full variable domain is EPEVTQTPSHQVTQMGQEVILRCVPISNHLYFYWYRQILGQKVEFLVSFYNNEISEKSEIFDDQFSVERPDGSNFTLKIRSTKLEDSAMYFCASRPAGTGNTIYFGEGSWLTVV.

This clone was observed a single time. The V and J genes are TRBV7-8 and TRBJ2-1; 14 bases line up with TRBD2. Per the germline V gene, CDR1 is SGHVS and CDR2 is FQNEAQ. J lost 8 bases, V lost 6 bases, and 12 bases had no gene match. This CDR3 is 17 amino acids long. In DNA form, the CDR3 reads TGTGCCAGCAGAGCCACCGGGACTAGCGGGGGATGGGATGAGCAGTTCTTC. As protein: CASRATGTSGGWDEQFF. The full variable domain, rest sourced from reference TRBV7-8 and TRBJ2-1, is GAGVSQSPRYKVAKRGQDVALRCDPISGHVSLFWYQQALGQGPEFLTYFQNEAQLDKSGLPSDRFFAERPEGSVSTLKIQRTQQEDSAVYLCASRATGTSGGWDEQFFGPGTRLTVL.

The V gene is TRBV28, the J gene TRBJ2-7; 13 bases align to TRBD2. The germline CDR1 and CDR2 sequences are MDHEN and SYDVKM. The CDR3 is 15 amino acids. Unmatched junction bases numbered 2, after V lost 2 bases and J lost 4 bases. The CDR3 DNA is TGTGCCAGCAGTTTAGGGACTAGCGGGATATACGAGCAGTACTTC. Translation gives CASSLGTSGIYEQYF.

This clone was picked up one time. The J gene is TRBJ2-1, the V gene TRBV27; 11 nucleotides agree with TRBD2. Germline V gene data show CDR1 as MNHEY and CDR2 as SMNVEV (reference sequence). The CDR3 runs to 17 residues. Unmatched junction bases numbered 7, after V lost 5 bases and J lost 1 base. The CDR3 is CASSPLGTSGSYNEQFF. The CDR3 DNA reads as TGTGCCAGCAGTCCTCTGGGGACTAGCGGTTCCTACAATGAGCAGTTCTTC.

About this clone: Mismatch with germline at one junction end may stem from a read error. The chain combines TRBV7-9 with TRBJ2-6; TRBD2 is a possible D gene (6 bases). The CDR3 length is 17 residues. Germline CDR1 reads SEHNR; CDR2 reads FQNEAQ (reference sequence). The CDR3 spells CSSSPRSGGAGANVLTF. In nucleotides, the CDR3 is TGTTCCAGCAGCCCCAGATCAGGAGGGGCTGGGGCCAACGTCCTGACTTTC.

The chain uses TRBV2 and TRBJ1-2, with 8 bases identical to TRBD1. V dropped 6 bases and J dropped 5; count of bases not matched to a gene: 8. Germline loops: CDR1 SNHLY, CDR2 FYNNEI. The CDR3 is 14 amino acids. The CDR3 nucleotides read TGTGCCAGCAGGACGGACAGGGCGGAATATGGCTACACCTTC. Translation gives CASRTDRAEYGYTF.

The genes are TRBV6-5 and TRBJ1-5; D gene unclear. Looked up from germline, CDR1 is MNHEY and CDR2 is SVGAGI. The CDR3 consists of 14 residues. V was shortened by 6 bases and J by 0 bases, with 9 bases between the two germline ends. CDR3 sequence reads: CASRTGYSNQPQHF. The CDR3 DNA sequence: TGTGCCAGCAGGACGGGGTATAGCAATCAGCCCCAGCATTTT.

This clone has just a few counts. The chain carries TRBV28 and TRBJ2-1; the match to TRBD2 covers 8 bases. The germline gives CDR1 MDHEN, CDR2 SYDVKM. V shed 5 bases, J shed 2 bases, and the junction held 14 bases outside the gene matches. CDR3 length equals 18 residues. CDR3 nucleotide sequence: TGTGCCAGCAGTCCAAACCCCACCGGACTAGCCACCTACAATGAGCAGTTCTTC. The encoded protein is CASSPNPTGLATYNEQFF.

The chain has TRBV10-3 and TRBJ2-2, with a weak D call TRBD1 (5 bases). The CDR3 has 12 residues. Looked up from germline, CDR1 is ENHRY and CDR2 is SYGVKD. V lost 7 bases and J 6 bases, leaving 9 bases between the germline ends. The CDR3 reads CAINRQPGELFF. The CDR3 nucleotides are TGTGCCATCAACCGACAGCCCGGGGAGCTGTTTTTT.

The gene calls are TRBV2 and TRBJ1-1; 9 bases fit TRBD1. V lost 6 bases to trimming and J lost 1 base; unmatched junction nucleotides: 9. The CDR3 contains 16 residues. CDR1 is SNHLY and CDR2 is FYNNEI in the germline V gene. The CDR3 loop is CASRPGTGRANTEAFF. CDR3 coding DNA: TGTGCCAGCAGGCCCGGGACAGGGAGGGCGAACACTGAAGCTTTCTTT. The full variable domain, in which reference TRBV2 and TRBJ1-1 provide the parts outside the CDR3, is EPEVTQTPSHQVTQMGQEVILRCVPISNHLYFYWYRQILGQKVEFLVSFYNNEISEKSEIFDDQFSVERPDGSNFTLKIRSTKLEDSAMYFCASRPGTGRANTEAFFGQGTRLTVV.

This clone was seen a few times. The chain links TRBV9 to TRBJ2-3; D is undetermined. The germline V and J ends were trimmed by 0 bases and 2 bases, with 7 bases remaining between them. The CDR3 covers 14 residues. Germline V gene data show CDR1 as SGDLS and CDR2 as YYNGEE. CDR3 bases: TGTGCCAGCAGCGTAGGGGCCATCACAGATACGCAGTATTTT. It codes for CASSVGAITDTQYF.

The chain uses TRBV7-9 and TRBJ1-1; a weak D match, TRBD1 (5 bases). The V gene lost 7 bases and the J gene lost 1 base, with 13 bases spanning the gap. The germline V gene has CDR1 SEHNR and CDR2 FQNEAQ (reference sequence). This CDR3 comprises 14 residues. The CDR3 DNA follows: TGTGCCAGCACCCCGGCCGGGGGGAACACTGAAGCTTTCTTT. Encoded protein: CASTPAGGNTEAFF.

The chain recombines TRBV5-4 with TRBJ2-7; 8 positions match TRBD2. Germline V lookup: CDR1 SGHNT, CDR2 YYREEE (reference sequence). V lost 3 bases and J lost 2; bases outside the gene matches: 10. The CDR3 loop spans 16 amino acids. CDR3 amino acids: CASSWSPLAGTYEQYF. CDR3 nucleotide sequence: TGTGCCAGCAGCTGGTCCCCTTTAGCGGGAACCTACGAGCAGTACTTC. The full variable domain, with the rest looked up from reference TRBV5-4 and TRBJ2-7, is ETGVTQSPTHLIKTRGQQVTLRCSSQSGHNTVSWYQQALGQGPQFIFQYYREEENGRGNFPPRFSGLQFPNYSSELNVNALELDDSALYLCASSWSPLAGTYEQYFGPGTRLTVT.